These 14 T cell receptor beta chains were all obtained from the same sample, sequenced in a study of OX40 agonist ivuxolimab in advanced cancers. The library relied on the immunoSEQ multiplex PCR assay. The source is immuneACCESS, and TCRdb retained only in-frame sequences with V and J called. Part of the clones is not carried over; for the studies checked, unresolved V genes explain less than half of this, and the remainder is unexplained. In this sample the table shows roughly 41,000 clones, approximately 88% of which occur a single time. The ten largest make up 55% to 60% of the sample. The source material was CD4+ or CD8+ T cells sorted from blood, sampled in a trial of the OX40 agonist ivuxolimab. The receptors were gathered from an adult with an advanced solid tumor such as melanoma, head and neck, liver or kidney cancer.

The genes are TRBV6-4 and TRBJ2-3; D is unclear. CDR1 is MRHNA, CDR2 SNTAGT, per germline. The V end was cut by 2 bases, the J end by 2 bases, with 8 bases between. This CDR3 spans 14 amino acids. CDR3 protein: CASSDGQDTDTQYF. The CDR3 DNA sequence: TGTGCCAGCAGTGACGGCCAGGACACAGATACGCAGTATTTT.

The V and J genes are TRBV5-1 and TRBJ2-2; D unclear. CDR3 size: 16 residues. Per germline, CDR1 SGHRS and CDR2 YFSETQ. Trimming cost V 1 base and J 6 bases, with 16 bases left between them. CDR3 loop: CASSLRSAGSAGELFF. CDR3 DNA sequence: TGCGCCAGCAGCTTGAGGTCCGCCGGGTCCGCCGGGGAGCTGTTTTTT.

The V call is TRBV5-6, the J call TRBJ2-3; the match to TRBD2 covers 14 bases. The germline gives CDR1 SGHDT, CDR2 YYEEEE. The CDR3 covers 19 residues. The V gene end was trimmed by 0 bases and the J gene end by 2 bases; junction bases not matched to a gene: 8. The CDR3 DNA follows: TGTGCCAGCAGCTTGGACATGACTAGCGGGAGGGTCCTCACAGATACGCAGTATTTT. This gives the protein CASSLDMTSGRVLTDTQYF.

The J gene is TRBJ1-1, the V gene TRBV6-6; D is unclear. CDR3 length equals 15 residues. Germline CDR1 MNHNY, CDR2 SVGAGI (reference sequence). With 5 bases removed from V and 4 bases from J, the gap between germline ends came to 17 bases. The DNA of the CDR3 is TGTGCCAGCAGTGCCACCCCGGGAGGAGTCACTGAAGCTTTCTTT. Amino acids: CASSATPGGVTEAFF.

This clone was detected only once. This rearrangement joins TRBV6-1 to TRBJ2-5; 8 bases are shared with TRBD1. Germline V gives CDR1 MNHNS, CDR2 SASEGT. This CDR3 is built from 14 residues. The trim removed 4 bases at V and 7 bases at J, leaving 8 bases unmatched. Written as DNA, the CDR3 is TGTGCCAGCAGTGCGGGACAGGTCGTTGGGACCCAGTACTTC. Its translation is CASSAGQVVGTQYF.

The V gene is TRBV10-3, the J gene TRBJ2-1; tentatively, D is TRBD2 (5 bases). The CDR3 has 18 amino acids. V gave up 3 bases and J gave up 0 bases, with 18 bases separating them. The germline gives CDR1 ENHRY, CDR2 SYGVKD. The CDR3 sequence is CAISEGGPHTSSYNEQFF. The CDR3 DNA is TGTGCCATCAGTGAAGGCGGGCCGCACACTAGCTCCTACAATGAGCAGTTCTTC.

The chain is built from TRBV19 and TRBJ2-5, with a possible D match to TRBD2 (6 bases). This CDR3 has 17 residues. The V and J ends lost 3 bases and 0 bases respectively, with 17 bases between them. The germline CDR1 and CDR2 sequences are LNHDA and SQIVND (reference sequence). CDR3 coding DNA: TGTGCCAGTAGTATCCTCGGCACTCGGGAGCACCAAGAGACCCAGTACTTC. Its protein is CASSILGTREHQETQYF.

This chain links TRBV5-1 with TRBJ2-7; possibly TRBD1 or TRBD2 for D (6 bases each). V was pared by 6 bases and J by 0 bases, with 16 bases between. Germline lookup yields CDR1 SGHRS and CDR2 YFSETQ. The CDR3 has 15 residues. The chain's CDR3 is CASTQGGLSSYEQYF. The CDR3 DNA reads as TGCGCCAGCACCCAAGGGGGACTGAGCTCCTACGAGCAGTACTTC.

The chain recombines TRBV7-9 with TRBJ1-1; D perhaps matches TRBD1 (5 bases). The CDR3 covers 16 residues. Germline loops: CDR1 SEHNR, CDR2 FQNEAQ (reference sequence). V lost 1 base, J lost 1 base, and 13 bases lay in between. The CDR3 protein is CASSLGLNRKNTEAFF. The CDR3, as DNA: TGTGCCAGCAGCTTAGGCCTAAACAGGAAGAACACTGAAGCTTTCTTT. Variable domain in full (rest from reference TRBV7-9 and TRBJ1-1): DTGVSQNPRHKITKRGQNVTFRCDPISEHNRLYWYRQTLGQGPEFLTYFQNEAQLEKSRLLSDRFSAERPKGSFSTLEIQRTEQGDSAMYLCASSLGLNRKNTEAFFGQGTRLTVV.

The chain recombines TRBV28 with TRBJ1-2, with D unclear. Germline assignment: CDR1 MDHEN and CDR2 SYDVKM. The CDR3 has 16 amino acids. V shed 5 bases and J shed 4 bases, with 20 bases lying between them. This CDR3 is CASSLVEAAWAYGYTF. The CDR3, as DNA: TGTGCCAGCAGTCTCGTTGAGGCCGCCTGGGCCTATGGCTACACCTTC.

The V call is TRBV10-3, the J call TRBJ2-5; 7 bases map to TRBD1. V was clipped by 5 bases and J by 0 bases; unmatched bases: 6. CDR1 ENHRY and CDR2 SYGVKD come from the germline V gene. The CDR3 covers 15 residues. Here the CDR3 reads CAISRDRKYQETQYF. CDR3 bases: TGTGCCATCAGTAGGGACAGAAAGTACCAAGAGACCCAGTACTTC.

The rearrangement joins TRBV9 to TRBJ2-2; D might be TRBD2 (6 bases). The CDR3 has 19 residues. V was shortened by 0 bases and J by 1 base, with 19 bases between the two germline ends. Germline V gene sequence: CDR1 SGDLS, CDR2 YYNGEE. CDR3 region: CASSVAGGWGARNTGELFF. The CDR3 DNA sequence: TGTGCCAGCAGCGTAGCTGGGGGGTGGGGAGCGAGGAACACCGGGGAGCTGTTTTTT.

The V call is TRBV5-1, the J call TRBJ1-1, with TRBD1 identical over 8 bases. This CDR3 is built from 13 residues. After removal of 5 bases from V and 4 bases from J, the junction contained 4 bases not matched to a gene. From germline, CDR1 is SGHRS and CDR2 YFSETQ. CDR3 sequence: CASRDRDTTEAFF. The CDR3 DNA sequence: TGCGCCAGCAGGGACAGGGATACCACTGAAGCTTTCTTT.

This chain connects TRBV4-3 to TRBJ1-2; D is perhaps TRBD1 (5 bases). CDR1 is LGHNA, CDR2 YSLEER, per germline. Trimming stripped 1 base from V and 6 bases from J, with 15 bases between. The CDR3 has 15 amino acids. The CDR3 DNA follows: TGCGCCAGCAGCCAAGTTTTCGGGACTAAGGATGGCTACACCTTC. Translated, it gives CASSQVFGTKDGYTF.